The rows below give T cell receptor beta chains drawn from one sample of a study of vaccination and CD4 T cells after COVID-19. TCRdb passed the PCR reads through MiXCR, listing each CDR3 protein once. Here the sample spans 13,000 or so distinct CDR3 sequences, around 50% being singletons. These receptors' targets are unknown. The sample in question was cultured CD4+ T cells from blood, obtained after SARS-CoV-2 vaccination. The receptors here all came from a human donor with COVID-19. The CDR3 runs from the conserved cysteine through the conserved F or W. Each record gives: J gene, D gene, V gene, clone size, CDR3 protein, CDR3 DNA. A D gene is named only where the DNA matches it firmly. Only part of the rows carry a size: once, few, many, or a class if the clone is expanded.

TRBJ2-7 TRBD1 TRBV4-1 NA CASSQVVTGGHEQYF TGCGCCAGCAGCCAAGTTGTGACAGGGGGCCACGAGCAGTACTTC
TRBJ2-7 TRBD1 TRBV12-3/TRBV12-4 few CASSGQGRGEQYF TGTGCCAGCAGCGGACAGGGGAGAGGGGAGCAGTACTTC
TRBJ2-7 TRBD1 TRBV6-5 few CASSYSGTGEYEQYF TGTGCCAGCAGTTACTCAGGGACAGGAGAATACGAGCAGTACTTC
TRBJ2-2 NA TRBV10-1 NA CASSESTVGTGELFF TGCGCCAGCAGTGAGTCCACCGTGGGCACCGGGGAGCTGTTTTTT
TRBJ1-1 NA TRBV20-1 NA CSAREGARTEAFF TGCAGTGCTAGAGAAGGGGCGAGGACTGAAGCTTTCTTT
TRBJ2-7 NA TRBV19 few CASSMVGGGPFYEQYF TGTGCCAGTAGTATGGTTGGTGGTGGTCCATTCTACGAGCAGTACTTC
TRBJ1-3 NA TRBV15 NA CATSRDPRRKRTGNTIYF TGTGCCACCAGCAGAGATCCCCGACGCAAGCGGACTGGAAACACCATATATTTT
TRBJ2-7 TRBD1 TRBV7-2 NA CASSETGTGFYEQYF TGTGCCAGCAGCGAAACCGGGACAGGGTTCTACGAGCAGTACTTC
TRBJ1-1 NA TRBV6-5 few CASSYSGILNTEAFF TGTGCCAGCAGTTACTCAGGAATCCTGAACACTGAAGCTTTCTTT
TRBJ1-6 NA TRBV7-9 few CASGGGARNSPLHF TGTGCCAGCGGGGGGGGGGCGAGGAATTCACCCCTCCACTTT
TRBJ2-3 TRBD2 TRBV7-2 NA CASSIAAAGGRTDTQYF TGTGCCAGCAGCATAGCTGCGGCGGGGGGGCGCACAGATACGCAGTATTTT
TRBJ1-2 NA TRBV7-2 few CASSSWAGTYGYTF TGTGCCAGCAGCTCCTGGGCGGGGACCTATGGCTACACCTTC
TRBJ1-6 TRBD1 TRBV5-4 few CASRSDRASSPLHF TGTGCCAGCAGGTCCGACAGGGCTAGTTCACCCCTCCACTTT
TRBJ2-2 TRBD1 TRBV28 NA CASSNDRGRTGELFF TGTGCCAGCAGCAACGACAGGGGGAGGACCGGGGAGCTGTTTTTT
TRBJ2-3 TRBD1 TRBV11-2 NA CASSLGADRGTDTQYF TGTGCCAGCAGCTTAGGGGCCGACAGGGGCACAGATACGCAGTATTTT
TRBJ2-5 TRBD1 TRBV28 NA CASSFTTGVLQETQYF TGTGCCAGCAGTTTTACGACAGGGGTCCTCCAAGAGACCCAGTACTTC
TRBJ2-3 NA TRBV7-2 NA CASSFSWLDTQYF TGTGCCAGCAGCTTTTCATGGTTGGATACGCAGTATTTT
TRBJ2-3 NA TRBV12-3/TRBV12-4 NA CASNPGQGTDTQYF TGTGCCAGCAACCCGGGACAAGGCACAGATACGCAGTATTTT
TRBJ2-3 NA TRBV10-3 few CAISDGRGTDTQYF TGTGCCATCAGTGACGGGCGGGGCACAGATACGCAGTATTTT
TRBJ1-1 NA TRBV18 NA CASSPPSTVTEAFF TGTGCCAGCTCACCACCGTCTACAGTAACTGAAGCTTTCTTT
TRBJ1-1 NA TRBV6-4 few CASSKGGGTEAFF TGTGCCAGCAGTAAGGGGGGTGGCACTGAAGCTTTCTTT
TRBJ2-7 NA TRBV9 NA CASSVNTQAYEQYF TGTGCCAGCAGCGTAAATACGCAGGCCTACGAGCAGTACTTC
TRBJ1-5 TRBD1 TRBV27 NA CASSTGTGNQPQHF TGTGCCAGCAGTACCGGGACAGGGAATCAGCCCCAGCATTTT
TRBJ2-7 NA TRBV7-9 NA CASSSFRAESSYEQYF TGTGCCAGCAGCTCCTTTAGGGCGGAAAGCTCCTACGAGCAGTACTTC
TRBJ1-5 NA TRBV7-2 few CASSLWINQPQHF TGTGCCAGCAGCTTATGGATAAATCAGCCCCAGCATTTT
TRBJ1-2 TRBD1 TRBV7-2 NA CASSPSGTAAGYTF TGTGCCAGCAGCCCCAGCGGGACAGCCGCAGGCTACACCTTC
TRBJ2-3 TRBD2 TRBV7-6 once CASSLSAGGLTDTQYF TGTGCCAGCAGCTTAAGTGCGGGGGGCCTCACAGATACGCAGTATTTT
TRBJ1-5 TRBD1 TRBV6-4 few CASHRGQSLSNQPQHF TGTGCCAGCCATAGGGGGCAGTCCCTTAGCAATCAGCCCCAGCATTTT